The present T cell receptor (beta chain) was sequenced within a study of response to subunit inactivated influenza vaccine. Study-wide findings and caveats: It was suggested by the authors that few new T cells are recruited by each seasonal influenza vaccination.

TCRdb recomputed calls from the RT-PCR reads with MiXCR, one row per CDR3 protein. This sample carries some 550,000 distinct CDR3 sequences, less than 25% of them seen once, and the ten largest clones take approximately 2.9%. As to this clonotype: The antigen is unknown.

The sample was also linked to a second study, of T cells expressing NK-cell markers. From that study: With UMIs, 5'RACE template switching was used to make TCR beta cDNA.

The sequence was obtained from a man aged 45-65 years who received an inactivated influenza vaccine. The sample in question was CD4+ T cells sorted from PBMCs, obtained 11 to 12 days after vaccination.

This CDR3 reads CASSLAPGMMGGYTF. DNA of the CDR3: TGTGCCAGCAGCTTGGCCCCGGGGATGATGGGCGGCTACACCTTC. The chain carries TRBV5-5 and TRBJ1-2, with D hard to call. Trimming removed 0 bases at V and 8 bases at J, with 17 bases between. The CDR3 runs 15 residues. The germline gives CDR1 SGHKS, CDR2 YYEKEE (reference sequence).